This entry describes one T cell receptor (beta chain). Some clones are missing from TCRdb's copy, which holds only in-frame ones; the method was immunoSEQ multiplex PCR. Here the sample spans approximately 60,000 clones, 80% to 90% being singletons. The CDR3 consists of 16 residues. Trimming cost V 1 base and J 1 base, with 13 bases left between them. Germline V gene data show CDR1 as LNHDA and CDR2 as SQIVND (reference sequence). The sample belongs to a study of blood T cell repertoires in COVID-19. This clonotype was obtained from a man aged 45-60 years with active COVID-19. Sequencing was carried out using peripheral blood. The rearrangement uses TRBV19 and TRBJ2-5, with D perhaps TRBD2 (6 bases). The CDR3 coding sequence is TGTGCCAGTAGTATAGGCCCCCCGGGACTCCAAGAGACCCAGTACTTC. Residues: CASSIGPPGLQETQYF.